These 5 T cell receptor beta chains came from one sample sequenced in a study of cytomegalovirus exposure and HLA in healthy donors. Libraries were prepared by immunoSEQ multiplex PCR; TCRdb keeps only in-frame clonotypes and omits some of them. The table has over 120,000 clones, approximately 94% seen once. Sequenced material: PBMCs. The receptors derive from a man in his late teens or twenties in good health and CMV-seropositive.

The genes are TRBV7-2 and TRBJ2-2, with 7 bases identical to TRBD1. The CDR3 length is 16 residues. Germline values: CDR1 SGHTA, CDR2 FQGNSA. The V gene end was trimmed by 5 bases and the J gene end by 4 bases; junction bases not matched to a gene: 10. CDR3 sequence: CASSPREGASTGELFF. The CDR3 bases are TGTGCCAGCAGCCCTCGTGAGGGGGCGTCCACCGGGGAGCTGTTTTTT.

The chain couples TRBV5-6 to TRBJ2-6, with D perhaps matching TRBD1 (5 bases). There are 17 residues in the CDR3. V was trimmed by 0 bases and J by 0 bases, leaving 10 bases between them. Germline V CDR1 and CDR2: SGHDT, YYEEEE. This chain's CDR3 is CASSLGQRFSGANVLTF. In DNA form, the CDR3 reads TGTGCCAGCAGCTTGGGACAGCGTTTCTCTGGGGCCAACGTCCTGACTTTC.

The chain recombines TRBV10-3 with TRBJ1-1, with TRBD1 identical over 9 bases. The CDR3 consists of 12 residues. Germline CDR1 is ENHRY and CDR2 is SYGVKD. The V gene end was trimmed by 6 bases and the J gene end by 7 bases; junction bases not matched to a gene: 3. The CDR3 DNA sequence: TGTGCCATCAGGGTGACAGGGGGTGAAGCTTTCTTT. Translation gives CAIRVTGGEAFF.

This rearrangement joins TRBV6-5 to TRBJ1-4, with a weak D call TRBD1 (5 bases). The CDR3 spans 13 residues. The V gene's germline CDR1 is MNHEY and CDR2 SVGAGI. The ends were cut back, 6 bases at V and 7 bases at J, with 12 bases in the middle. This chain's CDR3 is CASRTGLGEKLFF. CDR3 DNA: TGTGCCAGCAGAACAGGCCTCGGTGAAAAACTGTTTTTT.

This clone was recorded only once. The chain uses TRBV27 and TRBJ1-1; no clear D gene. CDR3 length: 13 residues. From germline, CDR1 is MNHEY and CDR2 SMNVEV (reference sequence). The V end lost 3 bases, the J end lost 0 bases, and 5 bases lay between the germline ends. CDR3 sequence (DNA): TGTGCCAGCAGTTTTATGTTGAACACTGAAGCTTTCTTT. Its translation: CASSFMLNTEAFF.